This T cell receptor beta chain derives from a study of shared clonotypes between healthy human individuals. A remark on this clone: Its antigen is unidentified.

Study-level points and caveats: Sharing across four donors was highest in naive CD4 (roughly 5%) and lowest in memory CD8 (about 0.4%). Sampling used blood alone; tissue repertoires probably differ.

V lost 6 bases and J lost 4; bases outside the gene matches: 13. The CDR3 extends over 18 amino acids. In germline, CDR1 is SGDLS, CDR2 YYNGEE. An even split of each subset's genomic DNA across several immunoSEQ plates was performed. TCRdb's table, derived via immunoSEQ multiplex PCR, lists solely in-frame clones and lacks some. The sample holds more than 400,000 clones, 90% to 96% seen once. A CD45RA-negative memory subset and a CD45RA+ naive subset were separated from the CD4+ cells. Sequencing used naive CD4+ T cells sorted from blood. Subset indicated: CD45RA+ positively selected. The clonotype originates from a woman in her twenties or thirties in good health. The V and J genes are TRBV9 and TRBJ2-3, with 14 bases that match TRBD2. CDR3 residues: CASTRNPGLAGVPDTQYF. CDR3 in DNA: TGTGCCAGCACCAGAAATCCGGGACTAGCGGGAGTCCCAGATACGCAGTATTTT.